Following are 5 T cell receptor beta chains from one sample sequenced in a study of Tregs in tolerant kidney transplant recipients. Produced via immunoSEQ multiplex PCR; TCRdb's table is partial and in-frame only. This repertoire shows approximately 17,000 clones, about two thirds found once; its top ten account for about 3.5%. These receptors have no known antigen. Specimen: Tregs from blood cultured with allogeneic cells. The receptors come from a human donor in good health.

This clone is medium-sized in the sample. The chain combines TRBV27 with TRBJ1-3; perhaps TRBD1 as D (5 bases). The CDR3 has 15 amino acids. V was trimmed by 5 bases and J by 4 bases, leaving 15 bases between them. The germline V gene has CDR1 MNHEY and CDR2 SMNVEV (reference sequence). CDR3: CASSPYRGSGNTIYF. In DNA form, the CDR3 reads TGTGCCAGCAGTCCCTACCGGGGGTCGGGAAACACCATATATTTT.

The chain combines TRBV30 with TRBJ2-7; no firm D call. The germline V gene encodes CDR1 GTSNPN and CDR2 SVGIG (reference sequence). Trimming removed 0 bases from V and 4 bases from J, with 7 bases in between. The CDR3 is made up of 12 amino acids. CDR3 loop: CAWSVNGYEQYF. The CDR3 DNA sequence: TGTGCCTGGAGTGTAAACGGGTACGAGCAGTACTTC.

This clone rates as medium-sized. The chain links TRBV2 to TRBJ1-1, with D possibly matching TRBD1 (5 bases). The germline V gene encodes CDR1 SNHLY and CDR2 FYNNEI. The CDR3 loop spans 13 amino acids. Trimming pared 7 bases from V and 3 bases from J, leaving 12 bases between. The CDR3 DNA reads as TGTGCCAGCAACTGGGGCCGGGACACTGAAGCTTTCTTT. Amino acid sequence: CASNWGRDTEAFF.

The chain has TRBV7-8 and TRBJ1-1; the D gene is possibly TRBD1 (5 bases). Germline lookup yields CDR1 SGHVS and CDR2 FQNEAQ. Trimming left V 6 bases short and J 2 bases short, with 13 bases between. The CDR3 runs 14 residues. The CDR3 sequence is CASRSRQFNTEAFF. The CDR3 nucleotides read TGTGCCAGCAGATCTCGACAGTTTAACACTGAAGCTTTCTTT.

V usage is TRBV5-5 and J usage is TRBJ2-1; D is undetermined. CDR3 length equals 14 residues. The germline V gene encodes CDR1 SGHKS and CDR2 YYEKEE (reference sequence). Trimming cost V 4 bases and J 4 bases, with 12 bases left between them. The CDR3 DNA reads as TGTGCCAGCAGCCTCCGGGCCAATTACAATGAGCAGTTCTTC. It yields the protein CASSLRANYNEQFF.